This T cell receptor beta chain was obtained from a study of blood T cell repertoires in COVID-19. Study background: Sites across the United States, Italy and Spain contributed samples from acute and convalescent COVID-19. From T cells, B-cell-depleted T cells, or PBMCs came the material, which was cDNA or gDNA.

In the authors' methods: Amplification of reference gene primers provided the estimated nucleated cell counts. Profiled with immunoSEQ multiplex PCR; TCRdb holds only in-frame clones, not every one. The D gene and trimming were derived from the DNA, and the V and J assignments and clone size from that table. The profile shows some 200,000 clones, under 90% of them singletons. Concerning this clone: The junction does not match germline at one end; this may be a read error.

The CDR3 sequence is 16 residues long. From germline, CDR1 is SGHTA and CDR2 FQGTGA. This chain uses TRBV7-3 with TRBJ2-1, with 11 bases fitting TRBD2. The sample was peripheral blood. This receptor was identified in a woman of 80 years or more with active or convalescent COVID-19. CDR3 residues: CASRLTSGGSYNEQFF. CDR3 DNA sequence: TGTGCCAGCAGGTTAACTAGCGGGGGTTCCTACAATGAGCAGTTCTTC.